This TCR beta chain was sequenced in a study of vaccination effects on CD4 cells after COVID-19. Under the ViraFEST assay, PBMC were stimulated with viral peptide pools so that antigen-specific CD4+ T cells expanded. Sequencing was performed afterwards. Cultured cells yielded isolated CD4+ T cells after approximately nine days. BNT162b2 vaccine or mRNA-1273 vaccine was given to participants in two doses. This CDR3 has 13 amino acids. Germline values: CDR1 SQVTM, CDR2 ANQGSEA. J was trimmed by 0 bases and V by 7 bases; bases with no gene match: 4. Clones were sequenced by immunoSEQ multiplex PCR, and TCRdb holds only the in-frame ones, with some missing. This sample has over 80,000 clones, with over 70% found just once. Regarding this clone: Its antigen is still unknown.

This specimen was CD4+ T cells from PBMCs cultured with HCoV-OC43 spike peptides, taken after COVID-19 vaccination. As for subset: HCoV-OC43 spike overlapping peptide pool stimulation. This rearrangement joins TRBV29-1 to TRBJ1-2; 8 nucleotides match TRBD1. The receptor's source is a human donor who received a COVID-19 vaccine. The CDR3 coding sequence is TGCAGCGCAGGGGGCCAAGCTAACTATGGCTACACCTTC. It is translated as CSAGGQANYGYTF.